This T cell receptor (beta chain) came from a study of cytomegalovirus exposure and HLA in healthy donors. CDR3 length: 14 amino acids. Germline V gene lookup returns CDR1 MNHEY and CDR2 SMNVEV (reference sequence). V dropped 2 bases and J dropped 6 bases, with 13 bases sitting between them. Study conclusions and caveats: In a later analysis, several top co-occurrence clusters appeared linked to parvovirus B19, influenza, CMV and Epstein-Barr virus. Per a later analysis, HLA-associated TCR beta chains showed more clonal expansion than other, equally common TCR beta chains.

It was with 60 Vbeta and 13 Jbeta primers that the PCR ran. Repertoires were generated with immunoSEQ multiplex PCR, while TCRdb's copy carries only in-frame clones and drops some. This table holds about 130,000 clones, just under 80% found once. This clone was observed a few times. As yet, its antigen is unknown. The material sequenced was PBMCs. The receptor was isolated from a man aged 30 to 39 in good health. This chain links TRBV27 with TRBJ1-1, with a possible D match to TRBD1 (5 bases). The CDR3 is CASSLRQGGSEAFF. The CDR3 bases are TGTGCCAGCAGTTTACGGCAGGGAGGGTCTGAAGCTTTCTTT.